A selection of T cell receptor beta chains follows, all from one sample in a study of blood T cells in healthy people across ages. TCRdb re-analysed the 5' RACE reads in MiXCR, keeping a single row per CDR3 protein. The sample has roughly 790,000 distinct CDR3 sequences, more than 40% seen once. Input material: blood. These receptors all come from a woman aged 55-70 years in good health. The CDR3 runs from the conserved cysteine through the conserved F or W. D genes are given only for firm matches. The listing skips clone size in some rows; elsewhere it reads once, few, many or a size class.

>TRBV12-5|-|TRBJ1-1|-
TGTGCTAGTGGTTGGGTGAACACTGAAGCTTTCTTT
CASGWVNTEAFF
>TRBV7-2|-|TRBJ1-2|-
TGTGCCAGCAGCCTATCGGGTGGTAGCGGCTACACCTTC
CASSLSGGSGYTF
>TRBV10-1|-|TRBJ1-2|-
TGCGCCAGCAGTGAGAGCGGGTTTGGCTATGGCTACACCTTC
CASSESGFGYGYTF
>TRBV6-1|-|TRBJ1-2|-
TGTGCCAGCAGCCCCGAGTACTATGGCTACACCTTC
CASSPEYYGYTF
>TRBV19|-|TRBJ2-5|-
TGTGCCAGTAGTATTTCAGCACAAGAGACCCAGTACTTC
CASSISAQETQYF
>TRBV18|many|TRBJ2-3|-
TGTGCCAGCAGTCCTCCCGGGACCGATACGCAGTATTTT
CASSPPGTDTQYF
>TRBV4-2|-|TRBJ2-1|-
TGTGCCAGCAGCCAAGCGAGCCCAGATGAGCAGTTCTTC
CASSQASPDEQFF
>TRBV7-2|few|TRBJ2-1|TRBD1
TGTGCCAGCAGCTTAGGGTTGGGACAGGGGAGGTTTAATGAGCAGTTCTTC
CASSLGLGQGRFNEQFF
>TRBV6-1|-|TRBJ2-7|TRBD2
TGTGCCAGCAGAACCGGGGGGGGGACTGAGCAGTACTTC
CASRTGGGTEQYF
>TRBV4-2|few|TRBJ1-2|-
TGTGCCAGCAGCCATCAGGACAGTTGGTATGGCTACACCTTC
CASSHQDSWYGYTF